What follows is one TCR beta chain and its context. Its antigen is as yet unknown. This specimen belongs to a study of cytomegalovirus exposure and HLA in healthy donors. General study results and limits: CMV serostatus was the only recorded immune exposure for donors. Analysis performed later found about 17,000 TCR beta sequences associated with HLA alleles at 0.05 false discovery rate.

13 Jbeta primers and 60 Vbeta primers were used for the PCR. Profiling relied on immunoSEQ multiplex PCR, and the TCRdb table lists in-frame clones only, not all of them. Of about 120,000 clones listed, around 80% are singletons. Germline values: CDR1 MNHEY, CDR2 SMNVEV (reference sequence). The V gene lost 8 bases and the J gene lost 2 bases, with 15 bases spanning the gap. The CDR3 has 14 amino acids. This chain joins TRBV27 and TRBJ1-2; D is possibly TRBD1 (5 bases). The sample was PBMCs. This sequence originates from a man between 18 and 29 years old in good health and CMV-seronegative. The CDR3 region is CASRGGETNYGYTF. In nucleotides, the CDR3 is TGTGCCAGCCGAGGAGGGGAGACGAACTATGGCTACACCTTC.